One sample yielded the 27 T cell receptor beta chains listed below, sequenced in a study of blood T cell repertoires in COVID-19. Only in-frame clones appear in the TCRdb table, and some are missing; sequencing was by immunoSEQ multiplex PCR. The table lists some 270,000 clones, over 75% of them singletons, with about 4.1% in the top ten. The specimen was PBMCs or T cells enriched from blood (not recorded which). Receptors were obtained from a woman in her 30s who had recovered from COVID-19.

The chain carries TRBV3-1 (or the pseudogene TRBV3-2) and TRBJ1-1, with D possibly TRBD1 on 6 matching bases. CDR1 and CDR2 from the germline V gene are LGHDT and YNNKEL (reference sequence). The CDR3 has 15 residues. Trimming shortened V by 2 bases and J by 0 bases, and 10 bases separated the two germline ends. The CDR3 coding sequence is TGTGCCAGCAGCCAACACAGGGTCATGAACACTGAAGCTTTCTTT. Translating it yields CASSQHRVMNTEAFF.

V gene TRBV28 combines with J gene TRBJ2-7; 8 bases line up with TRBD2. J gave up 6 bases and V 6 bases, and 10 bases lay outside the gene matches. The CDR3 covers 14 residues. Germline V gene lookup returns CDR1 MDHEN and CDR2 SYDVKM. DNA of the CDR3: TGTGCCAGCAGAATGGCGGGAGGTGTCTCCGAGCAGTACTTC. Translating gives CASRMAGGVSEQYF.

This chain connects TRBV2 to TRBJ2-2; D is possibly TRBD1 (5 bases). This CDR3 has 15 residues. The germline V and J ends were trimmed by 4 bases and 1 base, with 10 bases remaining between them. The germline V gene encodes CDR1 SNHLY and CDR2 FYNNEI. The CDR3 loop is CASSASQVNTGELFF. CDR3 DNA: TGTGCCAGCAGTGCCTCACAGGTGAACACCGGGGAGCTGTTTTTT.

CDR3 DNA sequence: TGTGCCAGTAGTATGATGGGGGGCACCGGGGAGCTGTTTTTT. Encoded protein: CASSMMGGTGELFF. This chain joins TRBV19 and TRBJ2-2; D perhaps matches TRBD2 (6 bases). From germline, CDR1 is LNHDA and CDR2 SQIVND (reference sequence). This CDR3 has 14 amino acids. V gave up 3 bases and J gave up 4 bases, with 9 bases separating them.

The rearrangement uses TRBV7-8 and TRBJ2-7, with TRBD1 identical over 7 bases. Trimming removed 5 bases from V and 4 bases from J; junction bases left unmatched: 11. Per germline, CDR1 SGHVS and CDR2 FQNEAQ. The CDR3 consists of 15 residues. The CDR3 spells CASSRGDSPRYEQYF. In DNA, the CDR3 is TGTGCCAGCAGCCGAGGGGACAGTCCTAGATACGAGCAGTACTTC.

The chain uses TRBV29-1 and TRBJ1-2; maybe TRBD1 (6 bases). Per germline, CDR1 SQVTM and CDR2 ANQGSEA. V dropped 6 bases and J dropped 6 bases, with 17 bases sitting between them. The CDR3 spans 13 residues. The CDR3 DNA reads as TGCAGCGTCTACAAACAGGGTAATGATGGCTACACCTTC. It translates to CSVYKQGNDGYTF.

This clone was detected a few times. CDR3 residues: CASSPLGQGSTEAFF. The CDR3 DNA is TGTGCCAGCAGCCCTTTAGGACAGGGGAGCACTGAAGCTTTCTTT. The V and J genes are TRBV9 and TRBJ1-1, with TRBD1 identical over 9 bases. Germline trimming cut 4 bases from V and 4 bases from J; bases unmatched to any gene: 8. The CDR3 sequence is 15 residues long. Germline CDR1 is SGDLS and CDR2 is YYNGEE.

The chain combines TRBV3-1 (or the pseudogene TRBV3-2) with TRBJ1-1; D might be TRBD1 (6 bases). Germline V lookup: CDR1 LGHDT, CDR2 YNNKEL (reference sequence). The CDR3 length is 13 residues. V was trimmed by 1 base and J by 3 bases, leaving 6 bases between them. The CDR3 DNA follows: TGTGCCAGCAGCCAAGCAGGGGACACTGAAGCTTTCTTT. Translating it yields CASSQAGDTEAFF.

V usage is TRBV10-2 and J usage is TRBJ1-1; a weak D match, TRBD1 (6 bases). The CDR3 sequence is 15 residues long. Germline CDR1 is WSHSY and CDR2 is SAAADI. V lost 8 bases and J 1 base, leaving 17 bases between the germline ends. DNA of the CDR3: TGCGCCAGCGGTAACCCAGGGGTTAGGAACACTGAAGCTTTCTTT. It translates to CASGNPGVRNTEAFF.

V usage is TRBV28 and J usage is TRBJ2-6; 11 nucleotides align to TRBD2. CDR1 and CDR2 from the germline V gene are MDHEN and SYDVKM. This CDR3 spans 23 amino acids. The J segment lost 2 bases and the V segment lost 3 bases, leaving 21 bases of the junction unmatched. CDR3 amino acids: CASSLPRDRRLAGRNAGANVLTF. In DNA, the CDR3 is TGTGCCAGCAGTTTGCCTCGGGACAGACGACTAGCGGGAAGAAATGCTGGGGCCAACGTCCTGACTTTC.

The V gene is TRBV7-8, the J gene TRBJ1-1; unclear D gene. V was trimmed by 2 bases and J by 0 bases, leaving 10 bases between them. The CDR3 spans 15 residues. Per the germline V gene, CDR1 is SGHVS and CDR2 is FQNEAQ. CDR3 region: CASSLRLMMNTEAFF. The CDR3 DNA follows: TGTGCCAGCAGCTTACGGTTAATGATGAACACTGAAGCTTTCTTT.

The chain has TRBV6-1 and TRBJ1-5, with D unclear. The V end lost 1 base, the J end lost 0 bases, and 7 bases lay between the germline ends. Germline V CDR1 and CDR2: MNHNS, SASEGT. The CDR3 sequence is 15 residues long. The CDR3 loop reads CASSEGRSSNQPQHF. Here the CDR3 DNA reads TGTGCCAGCAGTGAAGGGCGGTCTAGCAATCAGCCCCAGCATTTT.

This clone was counted only a few times. This rearrangement joins TRBV30 to TRBJ2-3, with a tentative D call TRBD1 (6 bases). In germline, CDR1 is GTSNPN, CDR2 SVGIG (reference sequence). This CDR3 comprises 11 residues. V shed 4 bases and J shed 6 bases, with 8 bases lying between them. The CDR3 here is CAWNREDTQYF. The CDR3 coding sequence is TGTGCCTGGAACAGGGAGGATACGCAGTATTTT.

The chain has TRBV11-1 and TRBJ2-5; 9 positions match TRBD2. Unmatched junction bases numbered 1, after V lost 5 bases and J lost 0 bases. Per the germline V gene, CDR1 is SGHAT and CDR2 is FQDESV (reference sequence). CDR3 length: 14 residues. The CDR3 is CASSRLADQETQYF. The CDR3 nucleotides are TGTGCCAGCAGCCGACTAGCGGACCAAGAGACCCAGTACTTC.

The chain couples TRBV9 to TRBJ1-3, with D perhaps TRBD1 (6 bases). The CDR3 sequence is 16 residues long. Germline V CDR1 and CDR2: SGDLS, YYNGEE. The V end was cut by 3 bases, the J end by 7 bases, with 20 bases between. The CDR3 spells CASSGLSTGIENTIYF. The CDR3 DNA sequence: TGTGCCAGCAGCGGGTTGAGTACAGGGATAGAGAACACCATATATTTT.

This rearrangement joins TRBV7-2 to TRBJ2-1; 10 bases are a match to TRBD2. The J segment lost 7 bases and the V segment lost 2 bases, leaving 11 bases of the junction unmatched. CDR1 is SGHTA, CDR2 FQGNSA, per germline. CDR3 length equals 17 residues. CDR3 protein: CASSLWQRGGLVNEQFF. The CDR3 region has the DNA TGTGCCAGCAGCTTATGGCAGCGGGGGGGCCTGGTGAATGAGCAGTTCTTC.

This chain uses TRBV7-6 with TRBJ1-2; tentative D call: TRBD1 (6 bases). Per the germline V gene, CDR1 is SGHVS and CDR2 is FNYEAQ. The CDR3 runs 14 residues. Trimming removed 2 bases from V and 3 bases from J, with 10 bases in between. CDR3 residues: CASSLSTGHYGYTF. In DNA form, the CDR3 reads TGTGCCAGCAGCTTATCCACAGGGCACTATGGCTACACCTTC.

This clone has just a few counts. V usage is TRBV28 and J usage is TRBJ2-3; 7 positions match TRBD2. The CDR3 totals 14 residues. Germline V gene sequence: CDR1 MDHEN, CDR2 SYDVKM. V trimming: 5 bases; J trimming: 1 base; junction bases outside the gene matches: 3. The CDR3 loop reads CASSVTSGTDTQYF. In nucleotides, the CDR3 is TGTGCCAGCAGTGTAACTAGCGGCACAGATACGCAGTATTTT.

The chain combines TRBV11-2 with TRBJ2-7, with D hard to call. Germline assignment: CDR1 SGHAT and CDR2 FQNNGV. The CDR3 covers 13 residues. Trimming took off 9 bases at V and 0 bases at J, with 12 bases between the two ends. For the CDR3, the DNA is TGTGCCAGTATCTTGGGCAGCTCCTACGAGCAGTACTTC. It specifies CASILGSSYEQYF.

V gene TRBV4-1 combines with J gene TRBJ1-5, with 8 bases that match TRBD1. Germline CDR1 and CDR2: MGHRA and YSYEKL. J was trimmed by 6 bases and V by 4 bases; bases with no gene match: 5. This CDR3 has 14 amino acids. The CDR3 DNA sequence: TGCGCCAGCAGCCTCGACAGGGGAGCTCAGCCCCAGCATTTT. Its translation: CASSLDRGAQPQHF.

This chain connects TRBV28 to TRBJ1-6; maybe TRBD1 (5 bases). CDR3 size: 14 residues. V shed 5 bases and J shed 6 bases, with 11 bases lying between them. CDR1 and CDR2 (germline): MDHEN, SYDVKM. The CDR3: CASSTRQLNSPLHF. The CDR3 region has the DNA TGTGCCAGCAGTACCCGACAGCTTAATTCACCCCTCCACTTT.

V and J are TRBV27 and TRBJ1-1; 7 nucleotides align to TRBD1. With V trimmed by 3 bases and J by 7 bases, 5 bases remained unmatched. The CDR3 is 13 residues long. The V gene's germline CDR1 is MNHEY and CDR2 SMNVEV (reference sequence). The CDR3 reads CASSFYRDSEAFF. The CDR3 region has the DNA TGTGCCAGCAGTTTCTACCGGGACAGTGAAGCTTTCTTT.

This chain connects TRBV19 to TRBJ2-1, with 7 bases matching TRBD1. Germline values: CDR1 LNHDA, CDR2 SQIVND (reference sequence). The ends lost 5 bases at V and 8 bases at J; junction bases unmatched: 9. CDR3 size: 14 residues. Written as DNA, the CDR3 is TGTGCCAGTAGTCCCCGACAGGGTAACGATGAGCAGTTCTTC. It encodes CASSPRQGNDEQFF.

The J gene is TRBJ2-7, the V gene TRBV7-3, with 9 bases lining up with TRBD1. This CDR3 has 15 amino acids. V lost 2 bases, J lost 2 bases, and 4 bases stayed unmatched. Germline CDR1 is SGHTA and CDR2 is FQGTGA. The CDR3 loop reads CASSLGQGLTYEQYF. CDR3 DNA: TGTGCCAGCAGCTTAGGACAGGGGTTAACCTACGAGCAGTACTTC.

The chain couples TRBV19 to TRBJ1-6; 8 nucleotides line up with TRBD1. Looked up from germline, CDR1 is LNHDA and CDR2 is SQIVND (reference sequence). V shed 3 bases and J 5 bases; nucleotides not matched to a gene: 9. The CDR3 has 17 amino acids. The CDR3 sequence: CASSILLGQGNNSPLHF. CDR3 sequence (DNA): TGTGCCAGTAGTATCCTGCTCGGACAGGGCAATAATTCACCCCTCCACTTT. Filled out from reference TRBV19 and TRBJ1-6, the complete variable domain reads DGGITQSPKYLFRKEGQNVTLSCEQNLNHDAMYWYRQDPGQGLRLIYYSQIVNDFQKGDIAEGYSVSREKKESFPLTVTSAQKNPTAFYLCASSILLGQGNNSPLHFGNGTRLTVT.

The CDR3 nucleotides are TGTGCCACCACGCTAGGGACTAGCGGGAACGGTGAGCAGTTCTTC. It codes for CATTLGTSGNGEQFF. This chain links TRBV27 with TRBJ2-1, with 13 nucleotides matching TRBD2. The CDR3 is 15 residues long. The V gene's germline CDR1 is MNHEY and CDR2 SMNVEV (reference sequence). The trim removed 10 bases at V and 9 bases at J, leaving 12 bases unmatched.

This chain uses TRBV3-1 (or the pseudogene TRBV3-2) with TRBJ2-5, with 12 bases identical to TRBD2. Per germline, CDR1 LGHDT and CDR2 YNNKEL (reference sequence). The V segment lost 1 base and the J segment 7 bases; nucleotides outside the gene matches: 16. The CDR3 loop spans 19 amino acids. CDR3 DNA sequence: TGTGCCAGCAGCCAAGCCGCTAGCGGGGGGGCATACCTACTTAGGACCCAGTACTTC. Its translation: CASSQAASGGAYLLRTQYF.